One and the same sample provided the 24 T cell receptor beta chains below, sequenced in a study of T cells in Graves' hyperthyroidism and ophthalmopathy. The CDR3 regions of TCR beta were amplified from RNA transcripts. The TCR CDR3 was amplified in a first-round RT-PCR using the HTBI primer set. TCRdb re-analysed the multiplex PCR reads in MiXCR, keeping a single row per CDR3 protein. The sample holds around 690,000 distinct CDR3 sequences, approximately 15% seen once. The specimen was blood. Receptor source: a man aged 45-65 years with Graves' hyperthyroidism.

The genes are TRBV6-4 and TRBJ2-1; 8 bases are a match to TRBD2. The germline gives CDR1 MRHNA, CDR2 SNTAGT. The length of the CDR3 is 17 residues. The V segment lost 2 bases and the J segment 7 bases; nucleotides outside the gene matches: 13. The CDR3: CASSDVGAGDPGNEQFF. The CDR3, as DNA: TGTGCCAGCAGTGACGTGGGAGCGGGAGACCCGGGAAATGAGCAGTTCTTC.

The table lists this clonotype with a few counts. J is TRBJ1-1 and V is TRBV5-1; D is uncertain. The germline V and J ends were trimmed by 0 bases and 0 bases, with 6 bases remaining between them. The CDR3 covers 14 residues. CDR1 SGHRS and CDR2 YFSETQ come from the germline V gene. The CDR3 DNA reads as TGCGCCAGCAGCTTGGGGGAAATGAACACTGAAGCTTTCTTT. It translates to CASSLGEMNTEAFF. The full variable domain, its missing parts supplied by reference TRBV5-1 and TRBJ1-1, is KAGVTQTPRYLIKTRGQQVTLSCSPISGHRSVSWYQQTPGQGLQFLFEYFSETQRNKGNFPGRFSGRQFSNSRSEMNVSTLELGDSALYLCASSLGEMNTEAFFGQGTRLTVV.

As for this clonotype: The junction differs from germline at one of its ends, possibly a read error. CDR3 coding DNA: TGTGCCAGCAGGCGGACATTGGCGCGTCTCGAGCGGTACTTC. Amino acids: CASRRTLARLERYF. V and J are TRBV28 and TRBJ2-7; possibly TRBD1 for D (5 bases). Germline V gene sequence: CDR1 MDHEN, CDR2 SYDVKM. The CDR3 consists of 14 residues.

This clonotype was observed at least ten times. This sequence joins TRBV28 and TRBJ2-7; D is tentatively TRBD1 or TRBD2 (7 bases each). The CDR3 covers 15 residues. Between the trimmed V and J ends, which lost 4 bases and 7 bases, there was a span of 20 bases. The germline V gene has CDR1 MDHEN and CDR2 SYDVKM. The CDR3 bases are TGTGCCAGCAGTTCAAACCCGAGACAGGGAGGGGAGCAGTACTTC. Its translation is CASSSNPRQGGEQYF.

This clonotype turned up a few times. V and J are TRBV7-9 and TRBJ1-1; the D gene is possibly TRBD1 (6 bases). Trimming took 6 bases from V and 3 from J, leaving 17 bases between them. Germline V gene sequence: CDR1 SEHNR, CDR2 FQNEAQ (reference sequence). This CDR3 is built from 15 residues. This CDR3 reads CASRGPGAFYTEAFF. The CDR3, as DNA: TGTGCCAGCAGAGGCCCAGGGGCGTTTTACACTGAAGCTTTCTTT.

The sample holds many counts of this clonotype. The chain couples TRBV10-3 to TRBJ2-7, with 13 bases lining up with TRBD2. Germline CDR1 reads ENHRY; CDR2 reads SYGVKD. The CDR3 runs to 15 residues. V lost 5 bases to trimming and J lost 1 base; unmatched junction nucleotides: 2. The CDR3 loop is CAISRTSGSSYEQYF. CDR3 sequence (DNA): TGTGCCATCAGTAGGACTAGCGGGAGTTCCTACGAGCAGTACTTC.

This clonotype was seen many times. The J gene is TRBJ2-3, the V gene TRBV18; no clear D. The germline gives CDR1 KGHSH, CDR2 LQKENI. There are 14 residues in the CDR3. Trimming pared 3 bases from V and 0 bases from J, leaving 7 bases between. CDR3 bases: TGTGCCAGCTCACCCCCGGCGAGCACAGATACGCAGTATTTT. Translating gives CASSPPASTDTQYF.

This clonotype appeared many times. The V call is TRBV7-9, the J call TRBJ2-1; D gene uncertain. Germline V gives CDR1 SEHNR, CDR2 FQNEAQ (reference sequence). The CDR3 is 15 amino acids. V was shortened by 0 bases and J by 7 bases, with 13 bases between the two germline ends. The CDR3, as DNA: TGTGCCAGCAGCTTAGCCTGGGGTACTGGGAATGAGCAGTTCTTC. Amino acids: CASSLAWGTGNEQFF.

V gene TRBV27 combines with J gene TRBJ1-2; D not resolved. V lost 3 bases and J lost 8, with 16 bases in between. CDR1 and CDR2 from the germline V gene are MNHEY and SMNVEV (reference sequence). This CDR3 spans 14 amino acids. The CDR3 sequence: CASSLGPSMLGYTF. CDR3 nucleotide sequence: TGTGCCAGCAGTTTGGGTCCCAGCATGCTGGGCTACACCTTC.

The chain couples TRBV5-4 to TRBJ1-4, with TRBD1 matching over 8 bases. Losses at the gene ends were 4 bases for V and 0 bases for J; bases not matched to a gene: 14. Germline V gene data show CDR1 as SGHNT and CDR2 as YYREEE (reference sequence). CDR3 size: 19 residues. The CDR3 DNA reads TGTGCCAGCAGCCAGCCTCGACAGGGGCTCAGGGCAACTAATGAAAAACTGTTTTTT. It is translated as CASSQPRQGLRATNEKLFF.

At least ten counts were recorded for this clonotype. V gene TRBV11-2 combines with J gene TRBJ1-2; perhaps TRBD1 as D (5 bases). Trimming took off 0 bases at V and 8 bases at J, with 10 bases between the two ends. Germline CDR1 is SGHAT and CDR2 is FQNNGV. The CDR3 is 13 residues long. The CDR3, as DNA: TGTGCCAGCAGCTTAGATCAGGGCGCGGGCTACACCTTC. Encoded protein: CASSLDQGAGYTF. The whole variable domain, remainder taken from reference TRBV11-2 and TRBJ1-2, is EAGVAQSPRYKIIEKRQSVAFWCNPISGHATLYWYQQILGQGPKLLIQFQNNGVVDDSQLPKDRFSAERLKGVDSTLKIQPAKLEDSAVYLCASSLDQGAGYTFGSGTRLTVV.

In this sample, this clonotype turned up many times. CDR3 amino acids: CASSVGEGGQPQHF. For the CDR3, the DNA is TGTGCCAGCAGCGTAGGGGAGGGTGGGCAGCCCCAGCATTTT. This rearrangement joins TRBV9 to TRBJ1-5; D is unclear. The V and J ends lost 0 bases and 7 bases respectively, with 11 bases between them. Germline assignment: CDR1 SGDLS and CDR2 YYNGEE. The CDR3 sequence is 14 residues long. Drawing the rest from reference TRBV9 and TRBJ1-5, the complete variable domain is DSGVTQTPKHLITATGQRVTLRCSPRSGDLSVYWYQQSLDQGLQFLIQYYNGEERAKGNILERFSAQQFPDLHSELNLSSLELGDSALYFCASSVGEGGQPQHFGDGTRLSIL.

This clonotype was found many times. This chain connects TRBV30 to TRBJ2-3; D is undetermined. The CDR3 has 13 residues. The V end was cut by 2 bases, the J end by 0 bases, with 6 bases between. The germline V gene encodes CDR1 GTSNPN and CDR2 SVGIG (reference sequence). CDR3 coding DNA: TGTGCCTGGAGTCCGGGTAGCACAGATACGCAGTATTTT. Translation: CAWSPGSTDTQYF.

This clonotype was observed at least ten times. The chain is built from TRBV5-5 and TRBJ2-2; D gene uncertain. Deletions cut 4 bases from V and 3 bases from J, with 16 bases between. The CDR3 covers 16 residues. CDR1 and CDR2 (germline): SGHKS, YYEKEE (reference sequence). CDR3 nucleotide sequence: TGTGCCAGCAGCCCTCATCTCCGCCCTGACACCGGGGAGCTGTTTTTT. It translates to CASSPHLRPDTGELFF.

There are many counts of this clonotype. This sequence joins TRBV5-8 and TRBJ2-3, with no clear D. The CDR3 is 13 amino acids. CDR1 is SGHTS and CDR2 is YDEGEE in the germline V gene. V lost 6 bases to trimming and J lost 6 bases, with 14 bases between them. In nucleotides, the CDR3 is TGTGCCAGCAATGCTTTCAACGTGGATACGCAGTATTTT. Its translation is CASNAFNVDTQYF.

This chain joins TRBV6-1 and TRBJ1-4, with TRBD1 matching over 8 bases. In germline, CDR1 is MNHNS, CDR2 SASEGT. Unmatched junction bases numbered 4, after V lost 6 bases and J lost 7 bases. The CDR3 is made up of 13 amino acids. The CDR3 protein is CASRGRGPEKLFF. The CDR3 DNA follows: TGTGCCAGCAGAGGCAGGGGGCCTGAAAAACTGTTTTTT.

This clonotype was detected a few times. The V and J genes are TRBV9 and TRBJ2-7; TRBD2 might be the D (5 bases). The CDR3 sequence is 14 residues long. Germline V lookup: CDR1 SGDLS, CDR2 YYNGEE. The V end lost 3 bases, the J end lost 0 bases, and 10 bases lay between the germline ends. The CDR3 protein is CASSGGLSSYEQYF. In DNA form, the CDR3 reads TGTGCCAGCAGCGGCGGACTCAGCTCCTACGAGCAGTACTTC.

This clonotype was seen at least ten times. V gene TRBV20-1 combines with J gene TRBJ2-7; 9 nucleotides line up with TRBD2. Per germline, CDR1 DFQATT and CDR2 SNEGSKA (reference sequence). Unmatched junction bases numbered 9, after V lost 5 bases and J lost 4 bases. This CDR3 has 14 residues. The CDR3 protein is CSAHSSGRQYEQYF. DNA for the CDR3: TGCAGTGCTCACAGTAGCGGGAGACAATACGAGCAGTACTTC.

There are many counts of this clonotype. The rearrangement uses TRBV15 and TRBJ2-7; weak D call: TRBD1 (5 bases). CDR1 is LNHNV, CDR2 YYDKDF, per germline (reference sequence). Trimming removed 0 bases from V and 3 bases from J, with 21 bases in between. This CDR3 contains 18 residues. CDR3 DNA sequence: TGTGCCACCAGCAGAGATGAAACGGACACAAAGAGATACTACGAGCAGTACTTC. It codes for CATSRDETDTKRYYEQYF.

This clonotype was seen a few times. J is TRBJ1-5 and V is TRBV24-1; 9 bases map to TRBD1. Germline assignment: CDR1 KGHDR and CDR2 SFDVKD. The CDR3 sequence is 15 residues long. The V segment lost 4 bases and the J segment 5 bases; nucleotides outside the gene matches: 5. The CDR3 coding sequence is TGTGCCACCAGTGAAGGACAGGGGACCTATCAGCCCCAGCATTTT. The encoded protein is CATSEGQGTYQPQHF.

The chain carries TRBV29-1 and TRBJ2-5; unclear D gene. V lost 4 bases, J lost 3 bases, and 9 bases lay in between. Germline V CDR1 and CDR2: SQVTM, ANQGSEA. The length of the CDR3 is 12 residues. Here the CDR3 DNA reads TGCAGCGTTGTGCTTACCAAAGAGACCCAGTACTTC. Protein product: CSVVLTKETQYF.

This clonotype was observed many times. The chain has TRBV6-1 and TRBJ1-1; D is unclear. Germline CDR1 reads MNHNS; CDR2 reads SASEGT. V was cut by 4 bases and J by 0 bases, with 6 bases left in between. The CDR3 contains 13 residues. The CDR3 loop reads CASSGDVNTEAFF. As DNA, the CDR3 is TGTGCCAGCAGTGGCGACGTGAACACTGAAGCTTTCTTT.

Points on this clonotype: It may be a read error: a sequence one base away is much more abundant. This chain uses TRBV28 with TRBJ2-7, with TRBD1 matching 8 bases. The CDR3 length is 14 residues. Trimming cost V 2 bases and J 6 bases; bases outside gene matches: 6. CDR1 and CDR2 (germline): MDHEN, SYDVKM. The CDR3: CASSLTRTGGEQYF. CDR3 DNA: TGTGCCAGCAGTTTAACGAGAACAGGGGGCGAGCAGTACTTC.

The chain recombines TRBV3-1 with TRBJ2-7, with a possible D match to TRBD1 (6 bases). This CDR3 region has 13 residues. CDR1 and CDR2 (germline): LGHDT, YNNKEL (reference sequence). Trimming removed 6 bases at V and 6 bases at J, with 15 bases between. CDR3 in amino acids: CASSPDRLPEQYF. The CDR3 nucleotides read TGTGCCAGCAGTCCTGACAGGTTACCCGAGCAGTACTTC.